The TCR beta chain under discussion was sequenced for a study of immune evolution from preneoplasia to lung adenocarcinoma. On the study more broadly: HLA loss of heterozygosity: around 6.5% AIS, around 16% MIA, around 35% ADC, none AAH. Study-wide points: Later-stage lesions seemingly showed higher T cell density and diversity than normal lung.

The J segment lost 0 bases and the V segment lost 1 base, leaving 5 bases of the junction unmatched. This CDR3 comprises 16 residues. Germline CDR1 reads SGDLS; CDR2 reads YYNGEE. The protocol was immunoSEQ multiplex PCR, while the TCRdb copy is restricted to in-frame clones and leaves out a portion. The repertoire holds 35,000 to 40,000 clones, with 74% as singletons. A note on this clone: Antigen unknown.

The source of this sequence is a person between 55 and 69 years old with lung adenocarcinoma. The sequenced sample was FFPE invasive lung adenocarcinoma tissue. This chain connects TRBV9 to TRBJ2-3; 7 bases are a match to TRBD2. CDR3 nucleotides: TGTGCCAGCAGCGTAACGGGGGGTTCTAGCACAGATACGCAGTATTTT. Amino acids: CASSVTGGSSTDTQYF.